This TCR beta chain emerged from a study of cytomegalovirus exposure and HLA in healthy donors. PCR involved 60 Vbeta and 13 Jbeta primers. The data were produced by immunoSEQ multiplex PCR, yet TCRdb's version contains in-frame clones alone and is incomplete. The sample contains 130,000 to 150,000 clones, around 10% of which appear only once. The germline CDR1 and CDR2 sequences are PRHDT and FYEKMQ (reference sequence). The trim removed 5 bases at V and 4 bases at J, leaving 23 bases unmatched. This CDR3 contains 21 residues. The sequenced sample consisted of PBMCs. This chain joins TRBV13 and TRBJ2-6; 7 nucleotides match TRBD1. This TCR was sampled from a male donor in good health and CMV-seronegative. This CDR3 is CASSPSHRNRDSNSGANVLTF. The CDR3 bases are TGTGCCAGCAGCCCTAGCCACCGAAACCGGGACAGTAACTCCGGGGCCAACGTCCTGACTTTC.